This TCR beta chain originates from a study of vaccination and CD4 T cells after COVID-19. The CDR3 has 16 residues. The germline CDR1 and CDR2 sequences are SNHLY and FYNNEI. With 6 bases clipped from V and 5 bases from J, the junction kept 14 bases outside the gene matches. Cultured CD4+ T-cell DNA underwent Oncomine TCR Beta short-read sequencing. It was cultured CD4+ T cells from which genomic DNA was extracted. TCRdb reprocessed the PCR reads via MiXCR and lists one record per CDR3 protein. There are thousands of distinct CDR3 sequences in the sample; less than 60% occur only once, and approximately 30% lies in the top ten. Treatment defined: 10-day PBMC culture with coronavirus spike peptide pools or control peptides (ViraFEST assay). CD4+ T cells of the unexposed donor were collected before the COVID-19 pandemic (2011-2018). ViraFEST sequenced TCRs after peptide-pool expansion of antigen-specific T cells. Cultures used 2 million or so PBMCs per well, 7.5 to 10 IU/ml IL-2 and approximately 9.5 ug/ml peptides. Probing of unexposed-donor CD4+ T cells with SARS-CoV-2 S/N and four cold-coronavirus spikes was done, cells permitting.

As concerns this clonotype: Its antigen is still unknown.

The sample comprised CD4+ T cells from blood, cultured in vitro. This rearrangement joins TRBV2 to TRBJ2-5; 8 bases line up with TRBD1. The receptor was isolated from a human donor in good health. For the CDR3, the DNA is TGTGCCAGCAGCCCAATCCCGCCAACAGGGGGTGAGACCCAGTACTTC. Its translation: CASSPIPPTGGETQYF.